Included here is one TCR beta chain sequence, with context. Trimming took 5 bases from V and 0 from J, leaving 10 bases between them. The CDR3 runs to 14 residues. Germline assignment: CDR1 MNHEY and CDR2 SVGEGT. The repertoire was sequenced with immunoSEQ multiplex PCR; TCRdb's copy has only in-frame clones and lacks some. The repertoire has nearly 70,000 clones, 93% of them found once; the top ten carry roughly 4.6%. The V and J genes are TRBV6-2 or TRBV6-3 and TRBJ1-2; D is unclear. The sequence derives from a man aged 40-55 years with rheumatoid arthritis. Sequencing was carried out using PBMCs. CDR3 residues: CASSPGSSNYGYTF. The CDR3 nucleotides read TGTGCCAGCAGTCCCGGCAGTTCTAACTATGGCTACACCTTC.